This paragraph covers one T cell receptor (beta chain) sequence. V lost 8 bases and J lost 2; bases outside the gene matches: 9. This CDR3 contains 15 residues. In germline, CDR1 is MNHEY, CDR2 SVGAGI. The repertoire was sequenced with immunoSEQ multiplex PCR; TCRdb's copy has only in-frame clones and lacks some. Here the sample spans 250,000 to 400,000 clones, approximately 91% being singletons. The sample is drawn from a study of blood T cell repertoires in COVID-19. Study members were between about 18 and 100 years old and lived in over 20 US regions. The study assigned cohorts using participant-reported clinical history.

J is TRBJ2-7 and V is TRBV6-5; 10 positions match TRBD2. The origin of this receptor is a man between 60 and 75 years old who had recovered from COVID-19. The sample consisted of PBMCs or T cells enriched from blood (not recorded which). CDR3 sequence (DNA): TGTGCCAGCCGCCAAAACCTAGCGGGAGCCTACGAGCAGTACTTC. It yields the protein CASRQNLAGAYEQYF.